These 10 T cell receptor beta chains were all obtained from the same sample, sequenced in a study of T cell responses to AZD1222 COVID-19 vaccine. Libraries were prepared by immunoSEQ multiplex PCR; TCRdb keeps only in-frame clonotypes and omits some of them. The sample lists around 150,000 clones; roughly 90% were seen once. Specimen: peripheral blood, collected on day 0 of AZD1222 vaccination. These receptors originate from an adult in good health.

The rearrangement joins TRBV2 to TRBJ1-1; 8 bases map to TRBD1. Trimming took 7 bases from V and 4 from J; bases not matched to a gene: 5. The CDR3 consists of 13 residues. From germline, CDR1 is SNHLY and CDR2 FYNNEI. The DNA for the CDR3 is TGTGCCAGCAAGTTTCAGGGGGCCACTGAAGCTTTCTTT. Translating gives CASKFQGATEAFF.

The rearrangement joins TRBV30 to TRBJ1-5, with D perhaps matching TRBD1 (6 bases). V shed 4 bases and J shed 0 bases, with 19 bases lying between them. The length of the CDR3 is 17 residues. The germline V gene has CDR1 GTSNPN and CDR2 SVGIG (reference sequence). In DNA, the CDR3 is TGTGCCTGGAACCCGGGACACATAGTAAATAGCAATCAGCCCCAGCATTTT. Translating gives CAWNPGHIVNSNQPQHF.

The rearrangement uses TRBV10-3 and TRBJ1-5; no reliable D call. Trimming removed 4 bases at V and 0 bases at J, with 7 bases between. CDR3 length: 14 amino acids. Germline CDR1 is ENHRY and CDR2 is SYGVKD. The CDR3 loop reads CAISGSDSNQPQHF. The CDR3 nucleotides are TGTGCCATCAGTGGCAGTGATAGCAATCAGCCCCAGCATTTT.

This clone was recorded at least ten times. This chain uses TRBV7-9 with TRBJ1-2; D ambiguous. The germline V gene encodes CDR1 SEHNR and CDR2 FQNEAQ (reference sequence). V shed 3 bases and J shed 8 bases, with 10 bases lying between them. The CDR3 spans 12 residues. The CDR3 sequence is CASSFLAVGYTF. The DNA for the CDR3 is TGTGCCAGCAGCTTCCTCGCCGTCGGCTACACCTTC.

This clone was seen a few times. The chain is built from TRBV10-3 and TRBJ1-2; TRBD1 aligns across 9 bases. The junction had 6 bases not matched to a gene; V was cut back by 10 bases and J by 6 bases. The CDR3 has 12 residues. Germline CDR1 reads ENHRY; CDR2 reads SYGVKD. CDR3 loop: CATSGQGDGYTF. CDR3 nucleotide sequence: TGTGCCACCTCGGGACAGGGAGATGGCTACACCTTC.

This sequence joins TRBV9 and TRBJ1-2; perhaps TRBD1 as D (6 bases). This CDR3 contains 15 residues. Germline V gene lookup returns CDR1 SGDLS and CDR2 YYNGEE. V was pared by 4 bases and J by 2 bases, with 15 bases between. The chain's CDR3 is CASSPGGQSNYGYTF. In nucleotides, the CDR3 is TGTGCCAGCAGCCCCGGGGGGCAGAGCAACTATGGCTACACCTTC.

The rearrangement uses TRBV18 and TRBJ2-5; D may be TRBD1 or TRBD2 (5 bases each). CDR1 and CDR2 from the germline V gene are KGHSH and LQKENI. V lost 2 bases and J 5 bases, leaving 15 bases between the germline ends. The CDR3 covers 15 residues. The CDR3 region is CASSPEGRPGETQYF. CDR3 in DNA: TGTGCCAGCTCACCAGAGGGGCGCCCCGGGGAGACCCAGTACTTC.

This clone was observed a single time. The J gene is TRBJ2-3, the V gene TRBV5-1, with D hard to call. Germline CDR1 is SGHRS and CDR2 is YFSETQ. V was cut by 5 bases and J by 4 bases, with 11 bases left in between. The CDR3 sequence is 13 residues long. The DNA of the CDR3 is TGCGCCAGCAGTCCTGAGTATCCAGATACGCAGTATTTT. It encodes CASSPEYPDTQYF. Combining the CDR3 with reference TRBV5-1 and TRBJ2-3 gives the whole variable domain KAGVTQTPRYLIKTRGQQVTLSCSPISGHRSVSWYQQTPGQGLQFLFEYFSETQRNKGNFPGRFSGRQFSNSRSEMNVSTLELGDSALYLCASSPEYPDTQYFGPGTRLTVL.

V usage is TRBV7-3 and J usage is TRBJ2-2, with D unclear. V was trimmed by 5 bases and J by 4 bases, leaving 11 bases between them. The germline V gene has CDR1 SGHTA and CDR2 FQGTGA. This CDR3 contains 14 residues. As DNA, the CDR3 is TGTGCCAGCAGCATCGGATCCGTCACCGGGGAGCTGTTTTTT. Translating it yields CASSIGSVTGELFF.

The V and J genes are TRBV18 and TRBJ1-1, with unresolved D. Germline loops: CDR1 KGHSH, CDR2 LQKENI. CDR3 size: 12 residues. V lost 3 bases to trimming and J lost 7 bases, with 9 bases between them. CDR3 sequence (DNA): TGTGCCAGCTCACCTCAAATCCTTGAAGCTTTCTTT. This gives the protein CASSPQILEAFF.